This T cell receptor (beta chain) emerged from a study of CD8+ T cells in alopecia areata. Study observations and caveats: Sharing of TCR sequences between patients (possibly for HLA-related reasons) was less clear than in mice.

Extraction and reverse transcription of RNA yielded cDNA as the sequencing template. Profiled with immunoSEQ multiplex PCR; TCRdb holds only in-frame clones, not every one. This sample has around 120,000 clones; less than 45% occur once, and the top ten carry 3% to 3.5%. The V end lost 5 bases, the J end lost 5 bases, and 12 bases lay between the germline ends. Per the germline V gene, CDR1 is SEHNR and CDR2 is FQNEAQ (reference sequence). CDR3 length: 13 amino acids. Cell sorting on a FACSAria was used to separate CD4+ and CD8+ T cells from the PBMCs. For this clone: Its antigen is unknown.

This receptor was obtained from a human donor with alopecia areata. The chain couples TRBV7-9 to TRBJ2-5, with D possibly being TRBD1 or TRBD2 (6 bases each). The material sequenced was CD4+ T cells sorted from blood. CDR3 region: CASSGGPSETQYF. CDR3 coding DNA: TGTGCCAGCAGCGGGGGGCCCAGCGAGACCCAGTACTTC.